The next 31 T cell receptor beta chains were all read from a single sample in a study of CD8 T cells in ankylosing spondylitis. One entry per CDR3 protein results from TCRdb running MiXCR on the 5' RACE reads. The repertoire consists of roughly 240,000 distinct CDR3 sequences, with around 8% occurring once and the leading ten covering 4.8%. The material sequenced was blood, either unsorted or a sorted T cell fraction (not recorded which). Receptor source: a female donor with ankylosing spondylitis or in good health (not recorded which).

This clonotype was found many times. This sequence joins TRBV9 and TRBJ2-2; 11 bases map to TRBD1. Looked up from germline, CDR1 is SGDLS and CDR2 is YYNGEE. This CDR3 is 16 amino acids long. Germline trimming cut 0 bases from V and 6 bases from J; bases unmatched to any gene: 4. CDR3 sequence (DNA): TGTGCCAGCAGCGTAGAGTGGGGACAGGGGGCCGGGGAGCTGTTTTTT. Protein: CASSVEWGQGAGELFF.

This clonotype was detected many times. V is TRBV11-2 and J is TRBJ2-7; 9 bases map to TRBD1. V was clipped by 4 bases and J by 2 bases; unmatched bases: 3. The CDR3 contains 14 residues. Per germline, CDR1 SGHAT and CDR2 FQNNGV. Written as DNA, the CDR3 is TGTGCCAGCAGCTCTCGACAGGGGGCCTACGAGCAGTACTTC. Residues: CASSSRQGAYEQYF.

In its sample, this clonotype was seen many times. V gene TRBV5-4 combines with J gene TRBJ2-6; either TRBD1 or TRBD2 may fit D (5 bases each). Trimming stripped 4 bases from V and 0 bases from J, with 14 bases between. This CDR3 has 17 amino acids. CDR1 SGHNT and CDR2 YYREEE come from the germline V gene (reference sequence). The CDR3 here is CASSIRGRSSGANVLTF. The DNA for the CDR3 is TGTGCCAGCAGCATCCGGGGCCGGAGCTCTGGGGCCAACGTCCTGACTTTC. Using reference TRBV5-4 and TRBJ2-6 for the parts outside the CDR3, the full variable domain is ETGVTQSPTHLIKTRGQQVTLRCSSQSGHNTVSWYQQALGQGPQFIFQYYREEENGRGNFPPRFSGLQFPNYSSELNVNALELDDSALYLCASSIRGRSSGANVLTFGAGSRLTVL.

This clonotype was recorded at least ten times. The chain has TRBV6-5 and TRBJ1-2; D call uncertain. Per germline, CDR1 MNHEY and CDR2 SVGAGI. The V end was cut by 0 bases, the J end by 3 bases, with 14 bases between. The CDR3 spans 16 residues. The CDR3, as DNA: TGTGCCAGCAGTTACTCTCCCCTCACACGAGACTATGGCTACACCTTC. Protein: CASSYSPLTRDYGYTF.

This clonotype was counted ten times or more. V gene TRBV9 combines with J gene TRBJ1-5, with 8 bases aligning to TRBD1. Per germline, CDR1 SGDLS and CDR2 YYNGEE. This CDR3 comprises 16 residues. Unmatched junction bases numbered 5, after V lost 0 bases and J lost 3 bases. The chain's CDR3 is CASSVGGTGPNQPQHF. Here the CDR3 DNA reads TGTGCCAGCAGCGTAGGGGGGACAGGCCCCAATCAGCCCCAGCATTTT.

This clonotype was detected ten times or more. One end of the junction does not line up with germline, which may come from a read error. The V call is TRBV5-1, the J call TRBJ2-5, with a tentative D call TRBD2 (5 bases). Germline V gives CDR1 SGHRS, CDR2 YFSETQ. The CDR3 is made up of 12 amino acids. The CDR3 here is CASTLRTGSPHF. The CDR3 DNA is TGCGCCAGCACCCTGAGGACGGGAAGCCCACACTTC.

This clonotype was counted ten times or more. The chain is built from TRBV25-1 and TRBJ1-5, with 7 bases matching TRBD1. V shed 4 bases, J shed 5 bases, and the junction held 5 bases outside the gene matches. Looked up from germline, CDR1 is MGHDK and CDR2 is SYGVNS. CDR3 length: 14 amino acids. The CDR3 nucleotides read TGTGCCAGCAGTGGGCAGGGGGTTCATCAGCCCCAGCATTTT. Translating it yields CASSGQGVHQPQHF.

There are a few counts of this clonotype. The chain combines TRBV5-6 with TRBJ2-3; D is possibly TRBD1 (7 bases). Deletions cut 7 bases from V and 0 bases from J, with 18 bases between. Germline loops: CDR1 SGHDT, CDR2 YYEEEE. The CDR3 consists of 16 residues. This CDR3 is CASSTTGRRSTDTQYF. In nucleotides, the CDR3 is TGTGCCAGCTCGACGACAGGGAGGCGAAGCACAGATACGCAGTATTTT. The whole variable domain, remainder taken from reference TRBV5-6 and TRBJ2-3, is DAGVTQSPTHLIKTRGQQVTLRCSPKSGHDTVSWYQQALGQGPQFIFQYYEEEERQRGNFPDRFSGHQFPNYSSELNVNALLLGDSALYLCASSTTGRRSTDTQYFGPGTRLTVL.

This clonotype was counted many times. The rearrangement links TRBV12-2 to TRBJ2-7; the listed D gene, TRBD2, was not tested against the DNA. TRBV12-2 is deemed a pseudogene. The CDR3 runs to 20 residues. The CDR3 is CASRLALERALRGSSYEQYF. Here the CDR3 DNA reads TGTGCAAGTCGCTTAGCGCTGGAGCGGGCCTTACGAGGGAGCTCCTACGAGCAGTACTTC.

The chain employs TRBV7-9 and TRBJ1-5, with D perhaps TRBD1 (6 bases). The CDR3 covers 11 residues. Germline V CDR1 and CDR2: SEHNR, FQNEAQ (reference sequence). Deletions cut 5 bases from V and 11 bases from J, with 10 bases between. The CDR3: CASSGGMAQHF. DNA of the CDR3: TGTGCCAGCAGCGGGGGCATGGCCCAGCATTTT.

This clonotype was counted at least ten times. The V gene is TRBV10-3, the J gene TRBJ1-6; D gene unclear. In germline, CDR1 is ENHRY, CDR2 SYGVKD. This CDR3 contains 13 residues. V lost 8 bases, J lost 7 bases, and 12 bases lay in between. In DNA form, the CDR3 reads TGTGCCATCGGGCATGGCGGGAATTCACCCCTCCACTTT. Protein: CAIGHGGNSPLHF.

This clonotype was seen many times. The V call is TRBV7-3, the J call TRBJ2-3, with a weak D call TRBD2 (6 bases). Germline V gene lookup returns CDR1 SGHTA and CDR2 FQGTGA. This CDR3 region has 15 residues. V lost 4 bases and J 4 bases, leaving 15 bases between the germline ends. The CDR3 bases are TGTGCCAGCAGCTCGGGACTCCGAGGGTCAGATACGCAGTATTTT. The encoded protein is CASSSGLRGSDTQYF.

The rearrangement joins TRBV12-3 or TRBV12-4 to TRBJ1-1, with unresolved D. V was trimmed by 7 bases and J by 11 bases, leaving 20 bases between them. The CDR3 contains 13 residues. DNA of the CDR3: TGTGCCAGCACCCTACATTGGCAGGCTCAGGCTTTCTTT. Its protein is CASTLHWQAQAFF.

The chain recombines TRBV7-2 with TRBJ2-5; D is unresolved. The CDR3 has 14 residues. V was trimmed by 1 base and J by 3 bases, leaving 9 bases between them. Per germline, CDR1 SGHTA and CDR2 FQGNSA. This chain's CDR3 is CASSLGTAKETQYF. Written as DNA, the CDR3 is TGTGCCAGCAGCTTAGGAACAGCCAAAGAGACCCAGTACTTC.

The table lists this clonotype with many counts. This chain connects TRBV3-1 to TRBJ2-7; D is unresolved. CDR3 length: 12 amino acids. The germline V and J ends were trimmed by 3 bases and 2 bases, with 5 bases remaining between them. From germline, CDR1 is LGHDT and CDR2 YNNKEL (reference sequence). The CDR3 DNA reads as TGTGCCAGCAGCCAGGCGACCTACGAGCAGTACTTC. This sequence encodes CASSQATYEQYF.

This clonotype was detected many times. The V and J genes are TRBV6-5 and TRBJ1-2; no clear D. The CDR3 has 15 residues. The germline V gene has CDR1 MNHEY and CDR2 SVGAGI. The V end lost 2 bases, the J end lost 4 bases, and 14 bases lay between the germline ends. The CDR3 loop reads CASSYKFGEGYGYTF. The CDR3 bases are TGTGCCAGCAGTTACAAGTTTGGGGAGGGCTATGGCTACACCTTC.

In this sample, this clonotype turned up many times. CDR3 nucleotide sequence: TGTGCCAGCAGCTTAGCGGGGACCTCCTATAATTCACCCCTCCACTTT. This sequence encodes CASSLAGTSYNSPLHF. The chain couples TRBV7-2 to TRBJ1-6, with a tentative D call TRBD1 (5 bases). Germline CDR1 and CDR2: SGHTA and FQGNSA. Trimming took off 0 bases at V and 0 bases at J, with 6 bases between the two ends. This CDR3 is 16 amino acids long.

The V call is TRBV5-4, the J call TRBJ2-3; D may be TRBD2 (5 bases). Germline V CDR1 and CDR2: SGHNT, YYREEE (reference sequence). This CDR3 spans 15 amino acids. The V gene lost 0 bases and the J gene lost 6 bases, with 14 bases spanning the gap. CDR3 nucleotide sequence: TGTGCCAGCAGCTTGGGCAGCGGCCCCCCGGATACGCAGTATTTT. The encoded protein is CASSLGSGPPDTQYF.

Many counts were recorded for this clonotype. The chain carries TRBV28 and TRBJ1-4; no definite D call. Germline values: CDR1 MDHEN, CDR2 SYDVKM. CDR3 length: 14 residues. Trimming cost V 3 bases and J 7 bases, with 12 bases left between them. The CDR3 is CASSFGGDTEKLFF. CDR3 DNA: TGTGCCAGCAGTTTCGGAGGTGACACTGAAAAACTGTTTTTT.

This clonotype was recorded at least ten times. The chain combines TRBV28 with TRBJ2-1; 11 bases are a match to TRBD2. Per the germline V gene, CDR1 is MDHEN and CDR2 is SYDVKM. After removal of 1 base from V and 9 bases from J, the junction contained 11 bases not matched to a gene. The length of the CDR3 is 17 residues. The CDR3, as DNA: TGTGCCAGCAGTTTATCGGCTAGCGGGAGGCGGGCGGGTGAGCAGTTCTTC. Protein: CASSLSASGRRAGEQFF.

In this sample, this clonotype turned up many times. The rearrangement uses TRBV29-1 and TRBJ1-2; D possibly corresponds to TRBD1 (5 bases). Germline values: CDR1 SQVTM, CDR2 ANQGSEA. V lost 4 bases to trimming and J lost 7 bases, with 13 bases between them. The CDR3 extends over 12 amino acids. The CDR3 is CSVVVSGVGYTF. As DNA, the CDR3 is TGCAGCGTTGTAGTTTCGGGGGTTGGCTACACCTTC.

This clonotype was observed many times. J is TRBJ1-6 and V is TRBV6-1, with 8 positions matching TRBD1. The CDR3 is made up of 14 amino acids. The V segment lost 5 bases and the J segment 7 bases; nucleotides outside the gene matches: 4. In germline, CDR1 is MNHNS, CDR2 SASEGT. The CDR3 DNA follows: TGTGCCAGCAGTCGGGGGACAGGCAATTCACCCCTCCACTTT. It codes for CASSRGTGNSPLHF.

In the case of this clonotype: A clone one base away is much larger, so this may be a read error. V and J are TRBV6-2 or TRBV6-3 and TRBJ2-2; D is perhaps TRBD1 (6 bases). There are 15 residues in the CDR3. CDR1 MNHEY and CDR2 SVGEGT come from the germline V gene. The CDR3 sequence is CVSSFGGQHTGELFF. The CDR3 coding sequence is TGTGTCAGCAGTTTCGGTGGACAGCACACCGGGGAGCTGTTTTTT.

The table lists this clonotype with many counts. This sequence joins TRBV7-2 and TRBJ2-1, with D possibly matching TRBD2 (7 bases). From germline, CDR1 is SGHTA and CDR2 FQGNSA. Trimming left V 8 bases short and J 7 bases short, with 21 bases between. This CDR3 comprises 15 residues. CDR3 in amino acids: CASAWGAGVSNEQFF. Here the CDR3 DNA reads TGTGCCAGCGCGTGGGGGGCGGGAGTATCTAATGAGCAGTTCTTC. The full variable domain, its missing parts supplied by reference TRBV7-2 and TRBJ2-1, is GAGVSQSPSNKVTEKGKDVELRCDPISGHTALYWYRQSLGQGLEFLIYFQGNSAPDKSGLPSDRFSAERTGGSVSTLTIQRTQQEDSAVYLCASAWGAGVSNEQFFGPGTRLTVL.

This clonotype was recorded at least ten times. The V call is TRBV29-1, the J call TRBJ2-7; possibly TRBD1 for D (6 bases). V was clipped by 6 bases and J by 5 bases, with 11 bases between them. The germline V gene has CDR1 SQVTM and CDR2 ANQGSEA. CDR3 length: 11 amino acids. The CDR3 here is CSVGSGDEQYF. The CDR3 coding sequence is TGCAGCGTCGGATCAGGGGACGAGCAGTACTTC.

The rearrangement joins TRBV7-3 to TRBJ2-1, with TRBD2 matching over 7 bases. Per germline, CDR1 SGHTA and CDR2 FQGTGA. Trimming removed 2 bases from V and 2 bases from J; junction bases left unmatched: 3. The length of the CDR3 is 15 residues. CDR3 sequence reads: CASSLLGTTYNEQFF. The CDR3 DNA reads TGTGCCAGCAGCTTACTCGGGACTACCTACAATGAGCAGTTCTTC.

V usage is TRBV21-1 and J usage is TRBJ2-2; the D call of TRBD2 is as the table states it, not checked on the DNA. TRBV21-1 is a recognized pseudogene. The CDR3 loop spans 17 amino acids. The CDR3 here is CASSTGLAGEFDRGAVF. CDR3 coding DNA: TGTGCCAGCAGCACGGGACTAGCGGGAGAATTCGACCGGGGAGCTGTTTTT.

This clonotype was counted at least ten times. The rearrangement joins TRBV20-1 to TRBJ2-4; TRBD1 or TRBD2 may be the D gene (5 bases each). Germline CDR1 reads DFQATT; CDR2 reads SNEGSKA (reference sequence). The CDR3 has 13 residues. V lost 3 bases to trimming and J lost 7 bases, with 13 bases between them. The DNA of the CDR3 is TGCAGTGCTAGCCCCGGGACCTTGAACATTCAGTACTTC. Residues: CSASPGTLNIQYF.

This clonotype has a count of ten or more. The rearrangement links TRBV29-1 to TRBJ1-1; D is ambiguous. The V end lost 5 bases, the J end lost 0 bases, and 10 bases lay between the germline ends. The CDR3 consists of 13 residues. The germline gives CDR1 SQVTM, CDR2 ANQGSEA. The CDR3 DNA follows: TGCAGCGTTTCAGCGATTATGAACACTGAAGCTTTCTTT. Its protein product is CSVSAIMNTEAFF.

About this clonotype itself: One end of the junction fails to match germline, which may point to a read error. The chain uses TRBV7-8 and TRBJ1-1; D call uncertain. Germline CDR1 reads SGHVS; CDR2 reads FQNEAQ. This CDR3 region has 12 residues. CDR3 in DNA: TGTGCCAGCAGCCGTCAAAACACTGGAGCTTTCTTT. Translated: CASSRQNTGAFF.

This clonotype was picked up many times. The gene calls are TRBV7-2 and TRBJ2-1; 9 nucleotides agree with TRBD1. This CDR3 spans 14 amino acids. CDR1 and CDR2 from the germline V gene are SGHTA and FQGNSA. The V and J ends lost 0 bases and 12 bases, in that order; junction bases with no gene match: 6. The CDR3 region is CASSLAGQGGWQFF. Written as DNA, the CDR3 is TGTGCCAGCAGCTTAGCGGGACAGGGAGGATGGCAGTTCTTC. Full variable domain (missing parts from reference TRBV7-2 and TRBJ2-1): GAGVSQSPSNKVTEKGKDVELRCDPISGHTALYWYRQSLGQGLEFLIYFQGNSAPDKSGLPSDRFSAERTGGSVSTLTIQRTQQEDSAVYLCASSLAGQGGWQFFGPGTRLTVL.